This T cell receptor beta chain was recorded in a study of blood T cell repertoires in COVID-19. Whole-study context: T cells, B-cell-depleted T cells, or PBMCs supplied cDNA or gDNA.

V lost 6 bases to trimming and J lost 8 bases, with 17 bases between them. Per the germline V gene, CDR1 is SGHAT and CDR2 is FQDESV (reference sequence). This CDR3 comprises 14 residues. This clone appeared a few times. In the source study's methods: Amplification of reference gene primers was used by the study to estimate nucleated cell counts. Using immunoSEQ multiplex PCR, the repertoire was profiled, and TCRdb retains in-frame clones only, with some absent. V and J calls and clone size are copied from that table; D and trimming were computed from the DNA. The table has 130,000 to 150,000 clones, roughly 80% seen once. This study enrolled people aged roughly 18 to 89 from approximately 24 US geographic areas. Each recovered donor of Cohort 3 presented with two negative PCRs, clearance, or symptom resolution.

This clonotype was obtained from a man in his fifties who had recovered from COVID-19. The chain links TRBV11-1 to TRBJ2-4; a weak D match, TRBD2 (5 bases). Sequencing input: PBMCs or T cells enriched from blood (not recorded which). CDR3 coding DNA: TGTGCCAGCAGGGAGGCAGCCAGCGCAGACATTCAGTACTTC. The encoded protein is CASREAASADIQYF.